The 9 T cell receptor beta chains presented below share a single source sample, sequenced in a study of CD8 T cells in ankylosing spondylitis. General study points: Blood from ankylosing spondylitis patients appeared to carry a characteristic roughly 8-variant TCR beta motif.

The antigens these receptors bind are not known. Using its own MiXCR run on the 5' RACE reads, TCRdb lists one record per CDR3 protein. Of about 840,000 distinct CDR3 sequences in the sample, approximately 12% were seen once. Sequencing was carried out using blood, either unsorted or a sorted T cell fraction (not recorded which). Every receptor here comes from a male donor with ankylosing spondylitis.

This clonotype was counted only a few times. V gene TRBV4-3 combines with J gene TRBJ1-6; a weak D match, TRBD1 (6 bases). The CDR3 spans 14 residues. Looked up from germline, CDR1 is LGHNA and CDR2 is YSLEER. Trimming left V 4 bases short and J 7 bases short, with 11 bases between. The CDR3, as DNA: TGCGCCAGCAGCCGTCAGGGGTACAATTCACCCCTCCACTTT. It codes for CASSRQGYNSPLHF.

The sample holds many counts of this clonotype. The rearrangement links TRBV7-9 to TRBJ2-7; D ambiguous. Trimming took off 2 bases at V and 6 bases at J, with 14 bases between the two ends. The CDR3 has 14 residues. Looked up from germline, CDR1 is SEHNR and CDR2 is FQNEAQ (reference sequence). The CDR3 DNA follows: TGTGCCAGCAGCTTACTTAGTACGGCCAGCGAGCAGTACTTC. This gives the protein CASSLLSTASEQYF.

This clonotype has only a few counts. The chain employs TRBV29-1 and TRBJ2-3, with 12 bases that match TRBD1. The CDR3 runs to 13 residues. The germline gives CDR1 SQVTM, CDR2 ANQGSEA. J was trimmed by 2 bases and V by 7 bases; bases with no gene match: 1. The DNA of the CDR3 is TGCAGCGGGGGACAGGGGGCCACAGATACGCAGTATTTT. Translated: CSGGQGATDTQYF.

The V call is TRBV7-2, the J call TRBJ2-7; D is possibly TRBD1 (6 bases). V dropped 5 bases and J dropped 4 bases, with 12 bases sitting between them. The germline V gene encodes CDR1 SGHTA and CDR2 FQGNSA. The CDR3 has 13 residues. CDR3 in amino acids: CASSKTGTYEQYF. CDR3 DNA: TGTGCCAGCAGCAAGACCGGGACATACGAGCAGTACTTC. The whole variable domain, filled in from reference TRBV7-2 and TRBJ2-7, reads GAGVSQSPSNKVTEKGKDVELRCDPISGHTALYWYRQSLGQGLEFLIYFQGNSAPDKSGLPSDRFSAERTGGSVSTLTIQRTQQEDSAVYLCASSKTGTYEQYFGPGTRLTVT.

The V and J genes are TRBV12-3 or TRBV12-4 and TRBJ1-1; D is unclear. The CDR3 runs 13 residues. Trimming left V 7 bases short and J 2 bases short, with 11 bases between. The CDR3 loop reads CASTHDRNTEAFF. The CDR3 DNA reads TGTGCCAGCACCCATGACCGTAACACTGAAGCTTTCTTT.

V and J are TRBV20-1 and TRBJ2-7; D is possibly TRBD1 (6 bases). From germline, CDR1 is DFQATT and CDR2 SNEGSKA (reference sequence). CDR3 length: 15 residues. Trimming removed 3 bases from V and 2 bases from J, with 17 bases in between. The CDR3 nucleotides read TGCAGTGCTAGCGGTGGAGCAGGGGAAGCCTACGAGCAGTACTTC. It is translated as CSASGGAGEAYEQYF.

This clonotype has just a few counts. The chain combines TRBV2 with TRBJ2-7; D unclear. The CDR3 totals 13 residues. V gave up 4 bases and J gave up 7 bases, with 14 bases separating them. CDR1 SNHLY and CDR2 FYNNEI come from the germline V gene. The CDR3 DNA sequence: TGTGCCAGCAGTGCCTTGGGGTCAAGAGAGCAGTACTTC. Its translation: CASSALGSREQYF.

In this sample, this clonotype turned up a few times. The chain uses TRBV5-5 and TRBJ2-3; a possible D gene is TRBD2 (5 bases). Per the germline V gene, CDR1 is SGHKS and CDR2 is YYEKEE (reference sequence). The CDR3 has 16 residues. V lost 3 bases, J lost 3 bases, and 17 bases lay in between. The DNA of the CDR3 is TGTGCCAGCAGCTATTTAAAGGGTGGCGGGACAGATACGCAGTATTTT. Translating it yields CASSYLKGGGTDTQYF.

This clonotype was counted only a few times. The chain joins TRBV5-1 to TRBJ2-1; the D gene is possibly TRBD2 (6 bases). The CDR3 is 18 residues long. Deletions cut 0 bases from V and 0 bases from J, with 16 bases between. The germline CDR1 and CDR2 sequences are SGHRS and YFSETQ. Here the CDR3 reads CASSLGVVGGNSYNEQFF. CDR3 bases: TGCGCCAGCAGCTTGGGGGTTGTCGGGGGAAACTCCTACAATGAGCAGTTCTTC.